These 11 T cell receptor beta chains were sequenced from one sample in a study of monozygotic twins with cystic fibrosis. Here immunoSEQ multiplex PCR was the method, and the copy in TCRdb shows in-frame clones only, minus some. The data hold 30,000 to 40,000 clones, with more than 55% observed a single time. Material for sequencing was blood. These receptors came from a girl aged 5-17 years with cystic fibrosis.

This chain connects TRBV29-1 to TRBJ1-1; a possible D gene is TRBD1 (5 bases). Trimming left V 6 bases short and J 1 base short, with 12 bases between. The germline gives CDR1 SQVTM, CDR2 ANQGSEA. This CDR3 region has 13 residues. The CDR3 is CSVSGTRNTEAFF. CDR3 DNA sequence: TGCAGCGTCTCCGGGACGAGGAACACTGAAGCTTTCTTT.

The table lists this clone with a few counts. The V and J genes are TRBV28 and TRBJ1-2; TRBD1 aligns across 7 bases. CDR3 length: 15 residues. J was trimmed by 9 bases and V by 2 bases; bases with no gene match: 12. Germline CDR1 reads MDHEN; CDR2 reads SYDVKM. The CDR3 here is CASSLPGQPMSSYTF. CDR3 coding DNA: TGTGCCAGCAGTTTACCGGGACAGCCTATGTCTAGCTACACCTTC.

V and J are TRBV7-2 and TRBJ2-7; D may be TRBD1 or TRBD2 (5 bases each). The ends were cut back, 1 base at V and 2 bases at J, with 24 bases in the middle. Germline V gene lookup returns CDR1 SGHTA and CDR2 FQGNSA. CDR3 length: 19 amino acids. The CDR3 nucleotides are TGTGCCAGCAGCTTAGGGGACGGGGTAGGGCGCCCCGGGGCCTACGAGCAGTACTTC. This codes for CASSLGDGVGRPGAYEQYF.

V gene TRBV7-2 combines with J gene TRBJ2-1, with 10 bases fitting TRBD2. Germline lookup yields CDR1 SGHTA and CDR2 FQGNSA. This CDR3 has 17 amino acids. After removal of 1 base from V and 6 bases from J, the junction contained 9 bases not matched to a gene. CDR3 nucleotides: TGTGCCAGCAGCTTAGTCGGGGGTGCTAGCGGGGGCAATGAGCAGTTCTTC. As protein: CASSLVGGASGGNEQFF.

For the CDR3, the DNA is TGTGCCAGCAGTGGTATAGCGGGGGACCGGGAGACCCAGTACTTC. This encodes CASSGIAGDRETQYF. V and J are TRBV2 and TRBJ2-5, with TRBD2 matching over 9 bases. CDR1 and CDR2 (germline): SNHLY, FYNNEI. V shed 4 bases, J shed 5 bases, and the junction held 8 bases outside the gene matches. There are 15 residues in the CDR3. Variable domain in full (rest from reference TRBV2 and TRBJ2-5): EPEVTQTPSHQVTQMGQEVILRCVPISNHLYFYWYRQILGQKVEFLVSFYNNEISEKSEIFDDQFSVERPDGSNFTLKIRSTKLEDSAMYFCASSGIAGDRETQYFGPGTRLLVL.

The chain links TRBV27 to TRBJ2-2, with 8 positions matching TRBD2. This CDR3 has 16 residues. The V gene end was trimmed by 5 bases and the J gene end by 1 base; junction bases not matched to a gene: 6. Germline V CDR1 and CDR2: MNHEY, SMNVEV (reference sequence). CDR3 protein: CASSLSGTRNTGELFF. The CDR3 nucleotides are TGTGCCAGCAGTCTCTCCGGGACTAGGAACACCGGGGAGCTGTTTTTT.

The V gene is TRBV5-1, the J gene TRBJ2-7; TRBD2 aligns across 11 bases. Germline trimming cut 3 bases from V and 4 bases from J; bases unmatched to any gene: 6. Germline CDR1 is SGHRS and CDR2 is YFSETQ. The CDR3 loop spans 15 amino acids. The chain's CDR3 is CASSSLAGGEYEQYF. The CDR3 DNA sequence: TGCGCCAGCAGCTCTTTAGCGGGAGGGGAATACGAGCAGTACTTC.

The chain employs TRBV23-1 and TRBJ1-5; D not certain. TRBV23-1 carries the ORF label, with uncertain function. Trimming stripped 0 bases from V and 7 bases from J, with 7 bases between. The CDR3 totals 13 residues. The CDR3 protein is CASSQSKQQPQHF. The CDR3, as DNA: TGCGCCAGCAGTCAATCGAAGCAGCAGCCCCAGCATTTT.

The chain couples TRBV4-3 to TRBJ2-3; tentatively, D is TRBD2 (5 bases). Per germline, CDR1 LGHNA and CDR2 YSLEER. CDR3 length: 19 amino acids. Trimming left V 0 bases short and J 2 bases short, with 21 bases between. CDR3 in DNA: TGCGCCAGCAGCCAAGAAGGCGGGTCGGCGGCCCACATCACAGATACGCAGTATTTT. Protein sequence: CASSQEGGSAAHITDTQYF.

The chain links TRBV4-3 to TRBJ2-5, with D possibly being TRBD1 (6 bases). Trimming removed 4 bases from V and 3 bases from J, with 12 bases in between. The CDR3 is 14 amino acids. The germline V gene encodes CDR1 LGHNA and CDR2 YSLEER. The CDR3 here is CASSLGYREETQYF. The CDR3 region has the DNA TGCGCCAGCAGCCTGGGTTACAGGGAAGAGACCCAGTACTTC.

CDR3 DNA: TGTGCCAGCTCACCCTCAGCGGCGATCACAGATACGCAGTATTTT. It specifies CASSPSAAITDTQYF. The V gene is TRBV18, the J gene TRBJ2-3; tentative D call: TRBD2 (5 bases). The ends were cut back, 3 bases at V and 2 bases at J, with 12 bases in the middle. The CDR3 spans 15 residues. CDR1 is KGHSH and CDR2 is LQKENI in the germline V gene.